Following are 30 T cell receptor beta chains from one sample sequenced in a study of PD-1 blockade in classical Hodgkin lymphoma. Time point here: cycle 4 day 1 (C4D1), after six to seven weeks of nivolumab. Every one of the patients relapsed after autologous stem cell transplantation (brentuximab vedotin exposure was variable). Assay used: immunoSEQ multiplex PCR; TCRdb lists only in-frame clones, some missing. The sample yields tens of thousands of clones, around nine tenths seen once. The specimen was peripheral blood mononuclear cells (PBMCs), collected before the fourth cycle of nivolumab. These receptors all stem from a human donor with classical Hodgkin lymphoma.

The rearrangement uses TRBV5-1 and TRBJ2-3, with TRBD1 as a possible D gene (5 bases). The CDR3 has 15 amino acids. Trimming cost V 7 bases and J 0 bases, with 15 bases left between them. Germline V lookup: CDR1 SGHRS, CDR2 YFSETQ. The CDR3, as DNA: TGCGCCAGCTGTCAAGGGGCAGCTAGCACAGATACGCAGTATTTT. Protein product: CASCQGAASTDTQYF. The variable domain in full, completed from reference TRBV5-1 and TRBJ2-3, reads KAGVTQTPRYLIKTRGQQVTLSCSPISGHRSVSWYQQTPGQGLQFLFEYFSETQRNKGNFPGRFSGRQFSNSRSEMNVSTLELGDSALYLCASCQGAASTDTQYFGPGTRLTVL.

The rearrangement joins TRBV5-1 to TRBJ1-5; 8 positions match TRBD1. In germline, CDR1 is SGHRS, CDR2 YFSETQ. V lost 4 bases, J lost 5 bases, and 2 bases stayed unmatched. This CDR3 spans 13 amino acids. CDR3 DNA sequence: TGCGCCAGCAGCCCGGACAGGGATCAGCCCCAGCATTTT. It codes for CASSPDRDQPQHF.

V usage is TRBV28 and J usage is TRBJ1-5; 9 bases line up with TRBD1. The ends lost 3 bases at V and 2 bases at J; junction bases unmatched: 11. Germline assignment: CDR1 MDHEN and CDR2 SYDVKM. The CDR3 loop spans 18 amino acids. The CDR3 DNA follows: TGTGCCAGCAGTTTTCCGGGACAGGGTCCTTGGGGCAATCAGCCCCAGCATTTT. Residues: CASSFPGQGPWGNQPQHF.

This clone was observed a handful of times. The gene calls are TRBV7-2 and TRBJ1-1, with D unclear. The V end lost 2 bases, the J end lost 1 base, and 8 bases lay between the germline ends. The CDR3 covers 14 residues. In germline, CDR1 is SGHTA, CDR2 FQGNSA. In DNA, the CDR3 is TGTGCCAGCAGCTTATTAAACAAGAACACTGAAGCTTTCTTT. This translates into CASSLLNKNTEAFF.

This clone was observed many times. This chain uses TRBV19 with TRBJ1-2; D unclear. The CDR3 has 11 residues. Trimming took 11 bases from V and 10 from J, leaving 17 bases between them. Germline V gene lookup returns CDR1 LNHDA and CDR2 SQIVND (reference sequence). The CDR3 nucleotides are TGTGCCGGAGCGCTCGGACCCAACTACACCTTC. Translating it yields CAGALGPNYTF. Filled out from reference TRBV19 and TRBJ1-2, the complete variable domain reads DGGITQSPKYLFRKEGQNVTLSCEQNLNHDAMYWYRQDPGQGLRLIYYSQIVNDFQKGDIAEGYSVSREKKESFPLTVTSAQKNPTAFYLCAGALGPNYTFGSGTRLTVV.

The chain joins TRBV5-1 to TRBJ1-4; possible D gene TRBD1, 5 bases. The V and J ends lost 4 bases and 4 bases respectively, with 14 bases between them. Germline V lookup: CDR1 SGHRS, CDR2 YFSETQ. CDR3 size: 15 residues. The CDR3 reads CASSPMGGHNEKLFF. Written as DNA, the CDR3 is TGCGCCAGCAGCCCCATGGGGGGTCATAATGAAAAACTGTTTTTT.

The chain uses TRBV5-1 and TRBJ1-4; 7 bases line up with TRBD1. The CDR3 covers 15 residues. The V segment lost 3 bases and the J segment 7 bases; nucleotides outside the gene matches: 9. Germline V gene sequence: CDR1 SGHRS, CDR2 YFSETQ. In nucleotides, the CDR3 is TGCGCCAGCAGCTCGACAGGGAATGGAGGTGAAAAACTGTTTTTT. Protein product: CASSSTGNGGEKLFF.

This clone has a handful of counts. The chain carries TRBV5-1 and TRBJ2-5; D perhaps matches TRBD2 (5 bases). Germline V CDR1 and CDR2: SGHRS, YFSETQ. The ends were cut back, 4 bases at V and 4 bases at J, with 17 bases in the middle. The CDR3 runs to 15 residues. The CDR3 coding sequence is TGCGCCAGCAGCCCAAGGGTACTAGACTTAGAGACCCAGTACTTC. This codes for CASSPRVLDLETQYF. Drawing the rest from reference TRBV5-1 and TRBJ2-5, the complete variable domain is KAGVTQTPRYLIKTRGQQVTLSCSPISGHRSVSWYQQTPGQGLQFLFEYFSETQRNKGNFPGRFSGRQFSNSRSEMNVSTLELGDSALYLCASSPRVLDLETQYFGPGTRLLVL.

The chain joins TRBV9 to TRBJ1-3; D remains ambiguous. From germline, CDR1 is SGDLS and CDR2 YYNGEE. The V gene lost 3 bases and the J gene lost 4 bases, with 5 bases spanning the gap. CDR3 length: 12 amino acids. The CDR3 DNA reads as TGTGCCAGCAGCGCATTAGGAAACACCATATATTTT. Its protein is CASSALGNTIYF. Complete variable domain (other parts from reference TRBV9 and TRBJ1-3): DSGVTQTPKHLITATGQRVTLRCSPRSGDLSVYWYQQSLDQGLQFLIQYYNGEERAKGNILERFSAQQFPDLHSELNLSSLELGDSALYFCASSALGNTIYFGEGSWLTVV.

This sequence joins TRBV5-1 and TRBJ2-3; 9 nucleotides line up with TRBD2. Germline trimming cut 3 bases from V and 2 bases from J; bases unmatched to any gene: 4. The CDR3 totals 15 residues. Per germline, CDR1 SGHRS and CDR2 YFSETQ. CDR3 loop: CASSSSGAYTDTQYF. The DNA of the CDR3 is TGCGCCAGCAGCTCTAGCGGGGCATACACAGATACGCAGTATTTT.

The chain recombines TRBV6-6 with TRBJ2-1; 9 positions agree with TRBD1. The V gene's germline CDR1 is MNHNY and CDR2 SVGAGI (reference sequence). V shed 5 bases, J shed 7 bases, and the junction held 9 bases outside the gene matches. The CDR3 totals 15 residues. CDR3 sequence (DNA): TGTGCCAGCAGTACAGGGGGCAGGGTTCTGAATGAGCAGTTCTTC. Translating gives CASSTGGRVLNEQFF.

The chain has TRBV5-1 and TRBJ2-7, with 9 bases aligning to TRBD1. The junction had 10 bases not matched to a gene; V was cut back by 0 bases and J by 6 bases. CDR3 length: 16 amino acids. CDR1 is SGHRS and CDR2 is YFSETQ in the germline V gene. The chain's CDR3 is CASSLAAGTGRSEQYF. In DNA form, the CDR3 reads TGCGCCAGCAGCTTGGCCGCCGGGACAGGGAGATCCGAGCAGTACTTC.

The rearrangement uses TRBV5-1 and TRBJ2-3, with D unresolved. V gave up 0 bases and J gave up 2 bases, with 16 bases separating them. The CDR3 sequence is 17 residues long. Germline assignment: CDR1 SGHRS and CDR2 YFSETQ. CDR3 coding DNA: TGCGCCAGCAGCTTGGGGTACTCCTCCCACAACACAGATACGCAGTATTTT. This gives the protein CASSLGYSSHNTDTQYF.

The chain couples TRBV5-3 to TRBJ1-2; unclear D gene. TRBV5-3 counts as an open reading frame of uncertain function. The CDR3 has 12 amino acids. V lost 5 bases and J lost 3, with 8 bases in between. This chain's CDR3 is CARSPVDYGYTF. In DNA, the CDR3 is TGTGCCAGAAGTCCAGTGGACTATGGCTACACCTTC.

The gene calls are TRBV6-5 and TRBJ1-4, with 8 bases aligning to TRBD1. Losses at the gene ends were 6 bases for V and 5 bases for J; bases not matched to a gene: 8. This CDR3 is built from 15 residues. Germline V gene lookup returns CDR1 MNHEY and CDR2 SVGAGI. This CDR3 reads CASRPSGTGNEKLFF. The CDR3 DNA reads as TGTGCCAGCAGACCCTCTGGGACAGGAAATGAAAAACTGTTTTTT.

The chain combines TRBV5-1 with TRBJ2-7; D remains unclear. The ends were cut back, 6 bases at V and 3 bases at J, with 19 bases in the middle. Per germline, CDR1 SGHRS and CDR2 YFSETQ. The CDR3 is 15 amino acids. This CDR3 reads CASTPKVRMGYEQYF. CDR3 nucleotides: TGCGCCAGCACCCCCAAGGTGAGGATGGGCTACGAGCAGTACTTC.

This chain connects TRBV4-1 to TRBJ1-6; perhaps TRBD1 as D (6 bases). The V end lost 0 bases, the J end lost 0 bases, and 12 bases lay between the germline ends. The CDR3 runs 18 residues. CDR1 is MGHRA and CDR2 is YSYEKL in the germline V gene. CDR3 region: CASSQDTLDSSYNSPLHF. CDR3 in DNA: TGCGCCAGCAGCCAAGATACGCTGGACAGCTCCTATAATTCACCCCTCCACTTT.

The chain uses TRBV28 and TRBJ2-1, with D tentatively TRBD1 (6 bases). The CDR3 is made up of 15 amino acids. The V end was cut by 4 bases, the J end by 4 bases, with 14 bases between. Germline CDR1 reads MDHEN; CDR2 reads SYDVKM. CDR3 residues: CASSSRGGPYNEQFF. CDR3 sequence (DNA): TGTGCCAGCAGTTCCAGGGGTGGGCCTTACAATGAGCAGTTCTTC.

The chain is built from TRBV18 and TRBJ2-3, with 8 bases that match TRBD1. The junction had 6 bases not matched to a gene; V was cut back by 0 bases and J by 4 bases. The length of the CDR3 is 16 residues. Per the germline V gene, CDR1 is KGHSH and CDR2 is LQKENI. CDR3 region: CASSPPQGAGPDTQYF. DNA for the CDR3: TGTGCCAGCTCACCACCTCAGGGGGCCGGACCAGATACGCAGTATTTT.

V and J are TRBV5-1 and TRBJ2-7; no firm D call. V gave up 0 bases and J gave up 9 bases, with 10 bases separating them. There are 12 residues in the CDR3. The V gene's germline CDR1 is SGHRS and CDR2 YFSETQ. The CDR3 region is CASSLDTSRQYF. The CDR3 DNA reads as TGCGCCAGCAGCTTGGACACCTCAAGGCAGTACTTC.

The CDR3 DNA reads as TGCGCCAGCAGCCCGGAGGTGGGACAGATCGGGAGAAACCAGTACTTC. This translates into CASSPEVGQIGRNQYF. V gene TRBV5-1 combines with J gene TRBJ2-5, with D perhaps TRBD1 (7 bases). The CDR3 is made up of 16 amino acids. Deletions cut 4 bases from V and 10 bases from J, with 26 bases between. The germline gives CDR1 SGHRS, CDR2 YFSETQ.

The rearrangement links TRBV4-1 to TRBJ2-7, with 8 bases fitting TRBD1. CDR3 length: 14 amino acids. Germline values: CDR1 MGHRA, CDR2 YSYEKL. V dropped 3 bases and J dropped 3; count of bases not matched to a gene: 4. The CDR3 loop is CASSQSTGGYEQYF. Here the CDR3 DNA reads TGCGCCAGCAGCCAGTCCACAGGGGGCTACGAGCAGTACTTC.

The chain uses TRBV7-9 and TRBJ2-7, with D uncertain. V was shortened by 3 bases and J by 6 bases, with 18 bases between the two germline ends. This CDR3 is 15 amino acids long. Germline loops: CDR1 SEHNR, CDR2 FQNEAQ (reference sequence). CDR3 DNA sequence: TGTGCCAGCAGCTTCGGACGGAGCTACTATTCCGAGCAGTACTTC. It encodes CASSFGRSYYSEQYF. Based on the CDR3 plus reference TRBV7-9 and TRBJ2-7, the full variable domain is DTGVSQNPRHKITKRGQNVTFRCDPISEHNRLYWYRQTLGQGPEFLTYFQNEAQLEKSRLLSDRFSAERPKGSFSTLEIQRTEQGDSAMYLCASSFGRSYYSEQYFGPGTRLTVT.

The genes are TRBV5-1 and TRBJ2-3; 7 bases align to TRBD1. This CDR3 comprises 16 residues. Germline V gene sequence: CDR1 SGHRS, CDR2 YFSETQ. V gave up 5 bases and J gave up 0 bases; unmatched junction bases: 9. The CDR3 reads CASSRDSLTSTDTQYF. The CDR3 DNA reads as TGCGCCAGCAGTAGGGACAGCCTAACTAGCACAGATACGCAGTATTTT. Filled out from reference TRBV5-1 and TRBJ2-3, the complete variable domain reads KAGVTQTPRYLIKTRGQQVTLSCSPISGHRSVSWYQQTPGQGLQFLFEYFSETQRNKGNFPGRFSGRQFSNSRSEMNVSTLELGDSALYLCASSRDSLTSTDTQYFGPGTRLTVL.

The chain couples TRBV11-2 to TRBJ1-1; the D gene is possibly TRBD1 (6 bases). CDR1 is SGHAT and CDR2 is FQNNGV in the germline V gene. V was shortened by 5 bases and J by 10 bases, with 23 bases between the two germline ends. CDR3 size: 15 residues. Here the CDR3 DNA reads TGTGCCAGCAGCCCGAGGGGGGCGGTTCTGGTGGGAGCTTTCTTT. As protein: CASSPRGAVLVGAFF.

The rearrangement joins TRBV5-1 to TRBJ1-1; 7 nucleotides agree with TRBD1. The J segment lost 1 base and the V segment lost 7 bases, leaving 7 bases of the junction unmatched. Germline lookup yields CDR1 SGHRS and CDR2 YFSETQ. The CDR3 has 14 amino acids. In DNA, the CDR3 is TGCGCCAGCGCCGGTGGGACAGCGAACACTGAAGCTTTCTTT. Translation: CASAGGTANTEAFF.

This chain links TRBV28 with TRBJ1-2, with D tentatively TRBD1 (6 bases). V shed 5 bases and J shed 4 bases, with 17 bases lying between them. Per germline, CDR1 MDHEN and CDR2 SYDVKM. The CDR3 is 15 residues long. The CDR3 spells CASSGGGNRAYGYTF. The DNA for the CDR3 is TGTGCCAGCAGTGGAGGGGGGAATAGGGCCTATGGCTACACCTTC.

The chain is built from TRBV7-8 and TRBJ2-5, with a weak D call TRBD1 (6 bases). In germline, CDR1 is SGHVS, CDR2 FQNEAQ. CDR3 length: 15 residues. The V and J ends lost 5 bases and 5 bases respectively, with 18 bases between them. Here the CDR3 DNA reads TGTGCCAGCAGCCTCTCCCCAGGGACACGCGAGACCCAGTACTTC. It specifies CASSLSPGTRETQYF.

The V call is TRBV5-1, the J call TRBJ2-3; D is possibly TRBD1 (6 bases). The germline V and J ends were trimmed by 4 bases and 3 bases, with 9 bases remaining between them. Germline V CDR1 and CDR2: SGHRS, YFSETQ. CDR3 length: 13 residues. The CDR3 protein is CASSRQGTDTQYF. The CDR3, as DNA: TGCGCCAGCAGCAGGCAGGGGACAGATACGCAGTATTTT.

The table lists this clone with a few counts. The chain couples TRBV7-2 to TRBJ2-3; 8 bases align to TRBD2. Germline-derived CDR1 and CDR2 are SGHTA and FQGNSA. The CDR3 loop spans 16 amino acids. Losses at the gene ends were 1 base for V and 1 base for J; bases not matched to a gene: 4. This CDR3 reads CASSLVATSGTDTQYF. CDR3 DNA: TGTGCCAGCAGCTTAGTAGCGACTAGCGGCACAGATACGCAGTATTTT.